The next 18 T cell receptor beta chains were all read from a single sample in a study of response to subunit inactivated influenza vaccine. TCRdb reprocessed the RT-PCR reads with MiXCR, giving one entry per CDR3 protein. The data hold roughly 630,000 distinct CDR3 sequences, with about 15% observed a single time. The specimen was PBMCs from blood, collected 14 days before vaccination. These receptors were collected from a man aged 50 to 59 who received an inactivated influenza vaccine.

In this sample, this clonotype turned up a few times. The chain has TRBV7-9 and TRBJ2-3; 16 nucleotides align to TRBD2. CDR3 length equals 16 residues. Germline V gene data show CDR1 as SEHNR and CDR2 as FQNEAQ (reference sequence). V was clipped by 5 bases and J by 8 bases; unmatched bases: 7. In DNA form, the CDR3 reads TGTGCCAGCAGCCCCGGGACTAGCGGGGGGGCCGGTACGCAGTATTTT. Its translation is CASSPGTSGGAGTQYF.

The rearrangement links TRBV29-1 to TRBJ1-2; no clear D. The CDR3 extends over 11 amino acids. The germline V gene encodes CDR1 SQVTM and CDR2 ANQGSEA. V shed 5 bases and J shed 5 bases, with 9 bases lying between them. The CDR3 reads CSVLSGYGYTF. Here the CDR3 DNA reads TGCAGCGTTCTCTCGGGGTATGGCTACACCTTC.

This clonotype was observed a handful of times. The rearrangement joins TRBV9 to TRBJ2-5; D ambiguous. This CDR3 has 15 residues. V was clipped by 0 bases and J by 0 bases, with 9 bases between them. CDR1 and CDR2 (germline): SGDLS, YYNGEE. This chain's CDR3 is CASSVDPTHQETQYF. CDR3 nucleotides: TGTGCCAGCAGCGTAGACCCCACCCACCAAGAGACCCAGTACTTC.

Ten or more counts support this clonotype. The chain employs TRBV12-3 or TRBV12-4 and TRBJ2-3; 8 bases match TRBD1. Unmatched junction bases numbered 7, after V lost 3 bases and J lost 5 bases. The CDR3 has 15 residues. In DNA, the CDR3 is TGTGCCAGCAGTTTGGACAGGGTTGATCAAGATACGCAGTATTTT. Protein product: CASSLDRVDQDTQYF.

The chain joins TRBV27 to TRBJ2-7; 7 nucleotides line up with TRBD2. V lost 3 bases and J lost 3; bases outside the gene matches: 5. The CDR3 sequence is 14 residues long. In germline, CDR1 is MNHEY, CDR2 SMNVEV (reference sequence). The CDR3 DNA sequence: TGTGCCAGCAGTTTCGGCGGGAGTGACTACGAGCAGTACTTC. Translated, it gives CASSFGGSDYEQYF.

The genes are TRBV13 and TRBJ2-7; TRBD2 agrees at 10 bases. CDR1 is PRHDT and CDR2 is FYEKMQ in the germline V gene (reference sequence). The CDR3 totals 15 residues. Losses at the gene ends were 5 bases for V and 1 base for J; bases not matched to a gene: 5. The CDR3 coding sequence is TGTGCCAGCAGCCTAACTAGCGGGGAATCCTACGAGCAGTACTTC. It codes for CASSLTSGESYEQYF.

This clonotype was seen a few times. V is TRBV4-1 and J is TRBJ2-7; TRBD2 matches 8 bases. CDR1 and CDR2 from the germline V gene are MGHRA and YSYEKL. Trimming removed 1 base from V and 2 bases from J; junction bases left unmatched: 1. CDR3 length: 14 amino acids. In DNA form, the CDR3 reads TGCGCCAGCAGCCAAGCGGGGGGGCCCTACGAGCAGTACTTC. Translation: CASSQAGGPYEQYF.

A few counts support this clonotype. This chain uses TRBV4-3 with TRBJ1-4; 8 positions match TRBD1. Germline assignment: CDR1 LGHNA and CDR2 YSLEER. With V trimmed by 3 bases and J by 13 bases, 16 bases remained unmatched. CDR3 size: 16 residues. CDR3 DNA: TGCGCCAGCAGCCAGCACAGGGGGATTGGTCCCGGGGGACTGTTTTTT. Amino acids: CASSQHRGIGPGGLFF.

The rearrangement joins TRBV5-6 to TRBJ2-4; no clear D gene. The ends were cut back, 1 base at V and 0 bases at J, with 20 bases in the middle. From germline, CDR1 is SGHDT and CDR2 YYEEEE. The CDR3 consists of 19 residues. The CDR3 bases are TGTGCCAGCAGCTTGTTAACCGGTACCTGGGGTCTAGCCAAAAACATTCAGTACTTC. This encodes CASSLLTGTWGLAKNIQYF.

V is TRBV4-3 and J is TRBJ2-3; 8 nucleotides match TRBD2. Germline-derived CDR1 and CDR2 are LGHNA and YSLEER. V shed 0 bases and J 4 bases; nucleotides not matched to a gene: 15. This CDR3 is 19 amino acids long. This chain's CDR3 is CASSQDFLLSGGRADTQYF. DNA of the CDR3: TGCGCCAGCAGCCAAGATTTTCTCCTCTCGGGAGGGAGGGCAGATACGCAGTATTTT.

The CDR3: CSVKPGVSYEQYF. As DNA, the CDR3 is TGCAGTGTTAAACCCGGGGTTTCCTACGAGCAGTACTTC. V is TRBV20-1 and J is TRBJ2-7, with a tentative D call TRBD2 (5 bases). With 7 bases removed from V and 1 base from J, the gap between germline ends came to 14 bases. CDR1 and CDR2 from the germline V gene are DFQATT and SNEGSKA (reference sequence). The CDR3 runs 13 residues.

The V call is TRBV23-1, the J call TRBJ2-6; D perhaps matches TRBD1 (6 bases). TRBV23-1 carries the ORF label, with uncertain function. V was clipped by 1 base and J by 0 bases, with 13 bases between them. The CDR3 is made up of 18 amino acids. The CDR3 spells CASSQWGPTFSGANVLTF. CDR3 sequence (DNA): TGCGCCAGCAGTCAATGGGGGCCCACCTTCTCTGGGGCCAACGTCCTGACTTTC.

This clonotype was seen many times. The chain is built from TRBV11-2 and TRBJ2-2; D gene uncertain. The CDR3 extends over 16 amino acids. Trimming took off 4 bases at V and 6 bases at J, with 18 bases between the two ends. The germline CDR1 and CDR2 sequences are SGHAT and FQNNGV. CDR3 sequence reads: CASSSFTTGRAGELFF. The CDR3 bases are TGTGCCAGCAGCTCGTTTACTACCGGGCGAGCCGGGGAGCTGTTTTTT. Using reference TRBV11-2 and TRBJ2-2 for the parts outside the CDR3, the full variable domain is EAGVAQSPRYKIIEKRQSVAFWCNPISGHATLYWYQQILGQGPKLLIQFQNNGVVDDSQLPKDRFSAERLKGVDSTLKIQPAKLEDSAVYLCASSSFTTGRAGELFFGEGSRLTVL.

This chain joins TRBV7-2 and TRBJ2-1, with unresolved D. V gave up 2 bases and J gave up 1 base, with 15 bases separating them. The germline V gene encodes CDR1 SGHTA and CDR2 FQGNSA. The CDR3 covers 17 residues. CDR3 protein: CASSLISTVGSYNEQFF. The CDR3 nucleotides read TGTGCCAGCAGCTTAATTAGTACAGTGGGGTCCTACAATGAGCAGTTCTTC.

This clonotype was seen a handful of times. The chain uses TRBV4-2 and TRBJ2-3; no reliable D call. Trimming pared 1 base from V and 1 base from J, leaving 6 bases between. In germline, CDR1 is LGHNA, CDR2 YNFKEQ. The CDR3 is 14 amino acids. CDR3 nucleotide sequence: TGTGCCAGCAGCCAAGTGTTGGGCACAGATACGCAGTATTTT. Translating it yields CASSQVLGTDTQYF.

The chain recombines TRBV20-1 with TRBJ2-1; 8 bases fit TRBD2. J was trimmed by 0 bases and V by 6 bases; bases with no gene match: 13. The germline V gene has CDR1 DFQATT and CDR2 SNEGSKA (reference sequence). There are 17 residues in the CDR3. The CDR3 coding sequence is TGCAGTGCCGCCCCCTGGGGCGGGGGGCTCTCCTACAATGAGCAGTTCTTC. Protein: CSAAPWGGGLSYNEQFF.

This sequence joins TRBV19 and TRBJ1-1; D remains unclear. Per germline, CDR1 LNHDA and CDR2 SQIVND (reference sequence). V was clipped by 3 bases and J by 3 bases, with 11 bases between them. The CDR3 sequence is 14 residues long. The CDR3 sequence is CASSIWVLDTEAFF. As DNA, the CDR3 is TGTGCCAGTAGTATTTGGGTTTTGGACACTGAAGCTTTCTTT.

This chain connects TRBV11-2 to TRBJ1-1; no reliable D call. V dropped 5 bases and J dropped 7 bases, with 11 bases sitting between them. CDR1 is SGHAT and CDR2 is FQNNGV in the germline V gene. The CDR3 is 12 residues long. Written as DNA, the CDR3 is TGTGCCAGCAGCCGTGGACTAAATGAAGCTTTCTTT. Its translation is CASSRGLNEAFF. Filled out from reference TRBV11-2 and TRBJ1-1, the complete variable domain reads EAGVAQSPRYKIIEKRQSVAFWCNPISGHATLYWYQQILGQGPKLLIQFQNNGVVDDSQLPKDRFSAERLKGVDSTLKIQPAKLEDSAVYLCASSRGLNEAFFGQGTRLTVV.